This T cell receptor (beta chain) was sequenced for a study of control samples from healthy donors and cancer patients. Germline CDR1 and CDR2: MNHEY and SMNVEV (reference sequence). CDR3 size: 13 residues. The V and J ends lost 6 bases and 10 bases, in that order; junction bases with no gene match: 8. Some clones are missing from TCRdb's copy, which holds only in-frame ones; the method was immunoSEQ multiplex PCR. The table includes 150,000 to 200,000 clones, about 91% detected once. The sequenced sample was blood. The chain uses TRBV27 and TRBJ2-1, with TRBD1 matching over 8 bases. The clonotype comes from a man younger than 35 in good health. The CDR3 here is CASSQTGTGEQFF. The CDR3 nucleotides are TGTGCCAGCAGCCAGACCGGGACAGGCGAGCAGTTCTTC.